The next 11 T cell receptor beta chains were all read from a single sample in a study of blood T cells in healthy people across ages. Alongside a J-beta primer mix, a sample-barcoded 5' primer served in a second PCR lasting roughly 6 to 12 cycles. MiXCR, applied by TCRdb to the 5' RACE reads, yields one record per CDR3 protein. The sample yields 800,000 to 950,000 distinct CDR3 sequences, 25% to 35% seen once. These data are also associated with another study on T cells of mothers and their children.

The sequencing input was blood. These TCRs come from a woman in her 40s in good health.

The rearrangement uses TRBV6-6 and TRBJ1-1; a weak D match, TRBD1 (5 bases). Germline lookup yields CDR1 MNHNY and CDR2 SVGAGI (reference sequence). Trimming took 8 bases from V and 3 from J, leaving 13 bases between them. This CDR3 has 13 amino acids. The CDR3 DNA is TGTGCCAGCTCCACAGGTGGGCACACTGAAGCTTTCTTT. Its translation is CASSTGGHTEAFF.

This rearrangement joins TRBV7-3 to TRBJ2-6; 7 bases line up with TRBD2. V was clipped by 5 bases and J by 2 bases; unmatched bases: 6. Germline V gives CDR1 SGHTA, CDR2 FQGTGA. This CDR3 is built from 16 residues. The DNA of the CDR3 is TGTGCCAGCAGCGCCGGGACTATGGCTGGGGCCAACGTCCTGACTTTC. It specifies CASSAGTMAGANVLTF.

This clonotype turned up a few times. This sequence joins TRBV7-2 and TRBJ1-1; TRBD1 aligns across 7 bases. The CDR3 sequence is 14 residues long. The V gene end was trimmed by 1 base and the J gene end by 7 bases; junction bases not matched to a gene: 6. Germline V gene lookup returns CDR1 SGHTA and CDR2 FQGNSA. The CDR3: CASSLGQGGGEAFF. Written as DNA, the CDR3 is TGTGCCAGCAGCTTAGGACAGGGAGGAGGTGAAGCTTTCTTT.

Many counts were recorded for this clonotype. This sequence may be a read error, since a much larger clone differs from it by one base. This chain uses TRBV11-1 with TRBJ2-7; the D is unclear. Trimming removed 4 bases from V and 0 bases from J, with 4 bases in between. CDR3 length: 12 amino acids. CDR1 is SGHAT, CDR2 FQDESV, per germline (reference sequence). The CDR3 coding sequence is TGTGCCAGCAGCTGGAGCTCCTACGAGCAGTACTTC. It yields the protein CASSWSSYEQYF.

This clonotype came up a few times. The V gene is TRBV6-5, the J gene TRBJ2-1, with D possibly TRBD1 on 6 matching bases. Germline loops: CDR1 MNHEY, CDR2 SVGAGI. This CDR3 contains 13 residues. Trimming took off 2 bases at V and 12 bases at J, with 14 bases between the two ends. The CDR3, as DNA: TGTGCCAGCAGTTACGCGAGCACACAGGGGCAGTTCTTC. Protein product: CASSYASTQGQFF.

The genes are TRBV6-2 or TRBV6-3 and TRBJ1-6; unclear D gene. Germline V CDR1 and CDR2: MNHEY, SVGEGT. Trimming removed 0 bases at V and 0 bases at J, with 18 bases between. The CDR3 runs to 20 residues. CDR3 nucleotides: TGTGCCAGCAGTTACTCGCTTAATGGTGTCCAGAGCTCCTATAATTCACCCCTCCACTTT. Protein sequence: CASSYSLNGVQSSYNSPLHF.

The chain uses TRBV19 and TRBJ2-1; 8 nucleotides match TRBD1. The J call may be mistaken, given a closer DNA end match to TRBJ2-7. Germline V gives CDR1 LNHDA, CDR2 SQIVND (reference sequence). The CDR3 consists of 16 residues. CDR3 bases: TGTGCCAGTAGTATAAAGCAGGGGGCCACCTACAATGAGCAGTACTTC. This encodes CASSIKQGATYNEQYF.

The chain links TRBV7-9 to TRBJ2-7, with a weak D call TRBD1 (6 bases). V dropped 5 bases and J dropped 2 bases, with 16 bases sitting between them. The germline gives CDR1 SEHNR, CDR2 FQNEAQ (reference sequence). The CDR3 spans 15 residues. The CDR3 loop reads CASSPRTVRTYEQYF. CDR3 in DNA: TGTGCCAGCAGCCCACGGACAGTTCGAACCTACGAGCAGTACTTC.

This chain connects TRBV20-1 to TRBJ2-5; D is uncertain. The germline V and J ends were trimmed by 0 bases and 5 bases, with 16 bases remaining between them. This CDR3 is built from 15 residues. CDR1 is DFQATT and CDR2 is SNEGSKA in the germline V gene (reference sequence). CDR3 region: CSAREHTTHPETQYF. As DNA, the CDR3 is TGCAGTGCTAGAGAACACACGACCCACCCGGAGACCCAGTACTTC.

As concerns this clonotype: This could be a read error, since a much larger clone is one nucleotide away. V and J are TRBV29-1 and TRBJ2-1; D remains unclear. V was trimmed by 4 bases and J by 9 bases, leaving 13 bases between them. Germline V gene data show CDR1 as SQVTM and CDR2 as ANQGSEA. The CDR3 contains 12 residues. CDR3 sequence: CSVVISSGEQFF. The CDR3 coding sequence is TGCAGCGTTGTAATCTCAAGTGGTGAGCAGTTCTTC.

This clonotype was seen a handful of times. The chain uses TRBV24-1 and TRBJ1-5, with 8 bases aligning to TRBD1. V dropped 9 bases and J dropped 4; count of bases not matched to a gene: 10. Germline V gene sequence: CDR1 KGHDR, CDR2 SFDVKD. This CDR3 has 15 amino acids. As DNA, the CDR3 is TGTGCCACCGCAGGACCAGGGGGCGATAATCAGCCCCAGCATTTT. Amino acid sequence: CATAGPGGDNQPQHF.